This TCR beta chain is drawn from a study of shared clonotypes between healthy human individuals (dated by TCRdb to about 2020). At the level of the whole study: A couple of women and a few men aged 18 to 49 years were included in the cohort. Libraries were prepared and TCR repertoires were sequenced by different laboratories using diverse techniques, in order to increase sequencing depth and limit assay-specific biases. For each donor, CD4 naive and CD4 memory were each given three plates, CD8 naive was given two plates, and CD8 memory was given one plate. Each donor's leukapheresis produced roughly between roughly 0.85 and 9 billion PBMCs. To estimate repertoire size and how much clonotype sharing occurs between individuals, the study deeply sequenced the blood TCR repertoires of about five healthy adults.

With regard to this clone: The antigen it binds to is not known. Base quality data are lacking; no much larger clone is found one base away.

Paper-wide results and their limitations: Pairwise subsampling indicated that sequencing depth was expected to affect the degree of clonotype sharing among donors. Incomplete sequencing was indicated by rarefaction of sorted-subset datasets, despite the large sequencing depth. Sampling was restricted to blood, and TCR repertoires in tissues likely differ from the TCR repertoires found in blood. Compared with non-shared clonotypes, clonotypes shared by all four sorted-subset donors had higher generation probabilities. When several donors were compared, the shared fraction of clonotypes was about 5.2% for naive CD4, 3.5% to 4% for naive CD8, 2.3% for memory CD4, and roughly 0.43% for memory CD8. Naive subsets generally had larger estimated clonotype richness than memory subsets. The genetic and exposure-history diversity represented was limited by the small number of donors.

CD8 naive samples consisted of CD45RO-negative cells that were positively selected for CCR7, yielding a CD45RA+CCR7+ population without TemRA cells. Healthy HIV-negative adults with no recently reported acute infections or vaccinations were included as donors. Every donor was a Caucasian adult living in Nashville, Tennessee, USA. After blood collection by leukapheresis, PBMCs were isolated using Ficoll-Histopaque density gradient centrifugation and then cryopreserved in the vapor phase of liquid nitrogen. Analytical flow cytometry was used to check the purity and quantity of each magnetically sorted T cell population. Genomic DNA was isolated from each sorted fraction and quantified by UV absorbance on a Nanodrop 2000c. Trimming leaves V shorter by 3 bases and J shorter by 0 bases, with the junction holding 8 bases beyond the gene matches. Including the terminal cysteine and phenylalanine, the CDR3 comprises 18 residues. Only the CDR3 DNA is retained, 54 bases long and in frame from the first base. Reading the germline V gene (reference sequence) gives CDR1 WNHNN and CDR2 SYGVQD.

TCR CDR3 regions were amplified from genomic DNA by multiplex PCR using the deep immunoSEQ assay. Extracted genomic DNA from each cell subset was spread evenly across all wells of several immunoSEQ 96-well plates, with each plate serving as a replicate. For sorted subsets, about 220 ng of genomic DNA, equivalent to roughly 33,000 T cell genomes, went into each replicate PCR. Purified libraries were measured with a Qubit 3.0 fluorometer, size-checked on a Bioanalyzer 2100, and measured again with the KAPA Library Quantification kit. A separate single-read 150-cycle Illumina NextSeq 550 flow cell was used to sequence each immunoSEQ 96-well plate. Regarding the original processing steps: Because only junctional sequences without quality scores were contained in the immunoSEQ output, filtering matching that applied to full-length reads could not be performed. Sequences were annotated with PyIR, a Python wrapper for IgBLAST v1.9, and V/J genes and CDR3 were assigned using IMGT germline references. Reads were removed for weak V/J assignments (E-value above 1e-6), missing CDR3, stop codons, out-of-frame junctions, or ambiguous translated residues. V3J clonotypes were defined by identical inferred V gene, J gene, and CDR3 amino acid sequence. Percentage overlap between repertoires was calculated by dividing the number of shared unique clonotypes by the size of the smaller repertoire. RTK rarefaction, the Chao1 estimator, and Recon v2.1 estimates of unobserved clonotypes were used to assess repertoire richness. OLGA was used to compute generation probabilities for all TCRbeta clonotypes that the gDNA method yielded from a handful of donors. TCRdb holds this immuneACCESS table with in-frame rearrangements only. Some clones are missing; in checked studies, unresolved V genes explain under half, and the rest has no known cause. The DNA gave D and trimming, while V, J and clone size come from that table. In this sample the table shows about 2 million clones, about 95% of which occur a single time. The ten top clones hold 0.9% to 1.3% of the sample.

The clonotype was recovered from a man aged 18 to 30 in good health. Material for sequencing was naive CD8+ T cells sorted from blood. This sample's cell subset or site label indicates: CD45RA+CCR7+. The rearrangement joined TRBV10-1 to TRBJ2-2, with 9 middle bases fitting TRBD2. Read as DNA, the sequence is TGCGCCAGCAGTGATAGTAGCGGGGGACTAACGAACACCGGGGAGCTGTTTTTT. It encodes CASSDSSGGLTNTGELFF.